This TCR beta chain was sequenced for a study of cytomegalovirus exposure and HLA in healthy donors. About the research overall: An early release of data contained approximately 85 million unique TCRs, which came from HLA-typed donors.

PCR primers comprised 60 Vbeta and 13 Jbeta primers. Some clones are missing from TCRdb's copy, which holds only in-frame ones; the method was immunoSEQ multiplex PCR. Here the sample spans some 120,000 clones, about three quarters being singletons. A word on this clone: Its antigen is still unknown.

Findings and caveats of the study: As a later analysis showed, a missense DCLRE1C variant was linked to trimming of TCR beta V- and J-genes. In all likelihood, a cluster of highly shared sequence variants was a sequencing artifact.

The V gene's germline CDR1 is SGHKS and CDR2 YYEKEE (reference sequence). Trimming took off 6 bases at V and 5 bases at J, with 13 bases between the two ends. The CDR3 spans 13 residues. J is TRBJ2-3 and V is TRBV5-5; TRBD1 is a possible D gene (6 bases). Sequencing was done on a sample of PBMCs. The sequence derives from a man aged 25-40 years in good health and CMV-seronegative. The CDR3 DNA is TGTGCCAGCAACGTACAGGGTAAAGATACGCAGTATTTT. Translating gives CASNVQGKDTQYF.